A single sample gave rise to the 6 T cell receptor beta chains below, sequenced in a study of blood T cell repertoires in COVID-19. The repertoire was sequenced with immunoSEQ multiplex PCR; TCRdb's copy has only in-frame clones and lacks some. The sample consists of roughly 160,000 clones, roughly 80% of them appearing once. The sequenced sample was PBMCs or T cells enriched from blood (not recorded which). The receptors originated from a middle-aged woman with acute COVID-19.

The chain has TRBV4-1 and TRBJ1-3; 7 bases map to TRBD1. Unmatched junction bases numbered 5, after V lost 6 bases and J lost 0 bases. The CDR3 totals 15 residues. Germline CDR1 and CDR2: MGHRA and YSYEKL. For the CDR3, the DNA is TGCGCCAGCAGTCTTGACAGGGCCTCTGGAAACACCATATATTTT. Translating it yields CASSLDRASGNTIYF.

The genes are TRBV29-1 and TRBJ2-5; 9 bases match TRBD2. The V segment lost 0 bases and the J segment 1 base; nucleotides outside the gene matches: 6. Germline loops: CDR1 SQVTM, CDR2 ANQGSEA. This CDR3 is 16 amino acids long. CDR3 DNA sequence: TGCAGCGTTGAAGATTTGACTAGCGGCCTCCAAGAGACCCAGTACTTC. It encodes CSVEDLTSGLQETQYF.

This clone is a singleton in its sample. The chain combines TRBV30 with TRBJ2-1; D uncertain. Trimming took 2 bases from V and 10 from J, leaving 18 bases between them. Germline CDR1 and CDR2: GTSNPN and SVGIG (reference sequence). The CDR3 runs to 14 residues. The CDR3: CAWSLFPLIREQFF. The CDR3 nucleotides are TGTGCCTGGAGTCTCTTCCCCCTTATTAGAGAGCAGTTCTTC.

The chain's CDR3 is CASSSRLAGVIETQYF. CDR3 DNA sequence: TGTGCCAGCAGCTCACGACTAGCGGGAGTAATCGAGACCCAGTACTTC. The chain combines TRBV7-6 with TRBJ2-5; the match to TRBD2 covers 12 bases. The J segment lost 5 bases and the V segment lost 4 bases, leaving 8 bases of the junction unmatched. Germline CDR1 and CDR2: SGHVS and FNYEAQ. The length of the CDR3 is 16 residues.

The V and J genes are TRBV5-1 and TRBJ2-2, with 7 positions matching TRBD2. The CDR3 contains 12 residues. Germline V gives CDR1 SGHRS, CDR2 YFSETQ. J gave up 8 bases and V 4 bases, and 2 bases lay outside the gene matches. Written as DNA, the CDR3 is TGCGCCAGCAGCCTAGCGGTGGGGGAGCTGTTTTTT. This translates into CASSLAVGELFF.

The V call is TRBV30, the J call TRBJ1-2, with D uncertain. V gave up 5 bases and J gave up 4 bases, with 8 bases separating them. There are 11 residues in the CDR3. In germline, CDR1 is GTSNPN, CDR2 SVGIG (reference sequence). The CDR3 DNA is TGTGCCTGGGCCGGCGGCTATGGCTACACCTTC. Translated: CAWAGGYGYTF.